One sample yielded the 32 T cell receptor beta chains listed below, sequenced in a study of blood T cell repertoires in COVID-19. Produced via immunoSEQ multiplex PCR; TCRdb's table is partial and in-frame only. Among around 50,000 clones, roughly 82% were seen once, and the ten largest hold roughly 7.7%. Sequenced material: peripheral blood. The source of these receptors is a woman of 80 years or more with acute or convalescent COVID-19.

This clone was detected only a few times. The rearrangement uses TRBV6-5 and TRBJ1-1; no firm D call. Germline-derived CDR1 and CDR2 are MNHEY and SVGAGI. The CDR3 is made up of 14 amino acids. Trimming removed 3 bases from V and 2 bases from J, with 10 bases in between. CDR3 in DNA: TGTGCCAGCAGTTATGGCCGAAGTAACACTGAAGCTTTCTTT. Translating it yields CASSYGRSNTEAFF.

The chain employs TRBV27 and TRBJ1-6; 8 bases map to TRBD1. The germline V gene encodes CDR1 MNHEY and CDR2 SMNVEV (reference sequence). The CDR3 spans 15 residues. The trim removed 7 bases at V and 7 bases at J, leaving 9 bases unmatched. The DNA of the CDR3 is TGTGCCAGCATCGCAAGGGGGACAGGAAATTCACCCCTCCACTTT. Encoded protein: CASIARGTGNSPLHF.

The chain recombines TRBV28 with TRBJ1-1, with TRBD1 matching over 8 bases. The germline gives CDR1 MDHEN, CDR2 SYDVKM. This CDR3 contains 15 residues. The ends lost 4 bases at V and 5 bases at J; junction bases unmatched: 9. CDR3 in amino acids: CASSSLWTGQTEAFF. In DNA, the CDR3 is TGTGCCAGCAGTTCATTATGGACAGGGCAAACTGAAGCTTTCTTT.

The rearrangement joins TRBV7-9 to TRBJ1-1, with a tentative D call TRBD1 (6 bases). This CDR3 comprises 13 residues. Germline V gene sequence: CDR1 SEHNR, CDR2 FQNEAQ (reference sequence). Trimming left V 3 bases short and J 2 bases short, with 7 bases between. The CDR3 nucleotides are TGTGCCAGCAGCTTTGGGACAAACACTGAAGCTTTCTTT. Translated: CASSFGTNTEAFF.

The chain is built from TRBV13 and TRBJ1-1; D ambiguous. The CDR3 extends over 13 amino acids. The V end lost 1 base, the J end lost 1 base, and 4 bases lay between the germline ends. Per germline, CDR1 PRHDT and CDR2 FYEKMQ (reference sequence). Here the CDR3 DNA reads TGTGCCAGCAGCTTAGCCGGGAACACTGAAGCTTTCTTT. It translates to CASSLAGNTEAFF.

The genes are TRBV18 and TRBJ2-3; the match to TRBD1 covers 10 bases. The V segment lost 4 bases and the J segment 9 bases; nucleotides outside the gene matches: 13. The CDR3 sequence is 16 residues long. CDR1 KGHSH and CDR2 LQKENI come from the germline V gene. The CDR3 DNA follows: TGTGCCAGCTCACAACGATCCGGGACAGGGGAAGGCACGCAGTATTTT. Protein sequence: CASSQRSGTGEGTQYF.

The chain is built from TRBV9 and TRBJ1-3, with 8 bases lining up with TRBD1. The CDR3 contains 19 residues. Trimming cost V 0 bases and J 0 bases; bases outside gene matches: 11. In germline, CDR1 is SGDLS, CDR2 YYNGEE. The CDR3 reads CASSVDLGGQDLSGNTIYF. The CDR3 region has the DNA TGTGCCAGCAGCGTAGACCTGGGGGGACAGGACCTCTCTGGAAACACCATATATTTT.

This chain connects TRBV2 to TRBJ2-1, with D tentatively TRBD2 (5 bases). The CDR3 has 15 residues. V was clipped by 4 bases and J by 4 bases, with 14 bases between them. The germline CDR1 and CDR2 sequences are SNHLY and FYNNEI. This CDR3 reads CASSVDGGVYNEQFF. The CDR3 nucleotides are TGTGCCAGCAGTGTTGACGGAGGCGTTTACAATGAGCAGTTCTTC.

This sequence joins TRBV5-1 and TRBJ1-1; 7 bases align to TRBD1. The germline CDR1 and CDR2 sequences are SGHRS and YFSETQ. J gave up 3 bases and V 4 bases, and 15 bases lay outside the gene matches. The CDR3 runs 17 residues. The DNA for the CDR3 is TGCGCCAGCAGCCGCCGGAACCCGACAGGGTTGGACACTGAAGCTTTCTTT. It translates to CASSRRNPTGLDTEAFF.

This sequence joins TRBV6-4 and TRBJ1-2; maybe TRBD1 (5 bases). This CDR3 is 14 amino acids long. Trimming shortened V by 4 bases and J by 8 bases, and 17 bases separated the two germline ends. The V gene's germline CDR1 is MRHNA and CDR2 SNTAGT. CDR3 DNA sequence: TGTGCCAGCAGTGCCACGGGGCCGGCGGGAGGCTACACCTTC. Protein sequence: CASSATGPAGGYTF.

This clone appeared once. CDR3 protein: CASTPGQGHAGLPYEQYF. For the CDR3, the DNA is TGTGCCAGCACGCCGGGACAGGGTCACGCGGGGCTACCCTACGAGCAGTACTTC. The chain uses TRBV9 and TRBJ2-7; TRBD1 matches 9 bases. Per germline, CDR1 SGDLS and CDR2 YYNGEE. There are 18 residues in the CDR3. V shed 6 bases and J 2 bases; nucleotides not matched to a gene: 18.

CDR3 region: CASSAFSGGAGEQFF. In nucleotides, the CDR3 is TGTGCCAGCAGCGCCTTCAGCGGGGGGGCCGGTGAGCAGTTCTTC. The V gene is TRBV9, the J gene TRBJ2-1; TRBD2 matches at 10 bases. The CDR3 is 15 residues long. In germline, CDR1 is SGDLS, CDR2 YYNGEE. The ends lost 3 bases at V and 9 bases at J; junction bases unmatched: 9.

The chain joins TRBV6-4 to TRBJ2-6; 7 positions match TRBD2. CDR3 length equals 18 residues. V shed 4 bases, J shed 0 bases, and the junction held 9 bases outside the gene matches. The germline gives CDR1 MRHNA, CDR2 SNTAGT. CDR3 loop: CASSVGGVPSSGANVLTF. CDR3 in DNA: TGTGCCAGCAGTGTGGGGGGGGTCCCGAGCTCTGGGGCCAACGTCCTGACTTTC.

The V gene is TRBV7-8, the J gene TRBJ2-1, with TRBD2 as a possible D gene (5 bases). The CDR3 has 12 residues. Germline loops: CDR1 SGHVS, CDR2 FQNEAQ. Trimming left V 3 bases short and J 12 bases short, with 12 bases between. Here the CDR3 reads CASSLGVSAQFF. The CDR3 coding sequence is TGTGCCAGCAGCTTGGGAGTTTCGGCGCAGTTCTTC. Filled out from reference TRBV7-8 and TRBJ2-1, the complete variable domain reads GAGVSQSPRYKVAKRGQDVALRCDPISGHVSLFWYQQALGQGPEFLTYFQNEAQLDKSGLPSDRFFAERPEGSVSTLKIQRTQQEDSAVYLCASSLGVSAQFFGPGTRLTVL.

V and J are TRBV12-5 and TRBJ2-1; 7 bases map to TRBD2. The V segment lost 0 bases and the J segment 3 bases; nucleotides outside the gene matches: 8. Germline V gives CDR1 LGHNT, CDR2 FRNRAP. CDR3 length: 17 amino acids. The CDR3 loop is CASGLVVSSGDYNEQFF. In DNA, the CDR3 is TGTGCTAGTGGTTTGGTAGTCTCTAGCGGCGACTACAATGAGCAGTTCTTC.

This clone was found a few times. This chain connects TRBV25-1 to TRBJ1-2, with 8 bases matching TRBD1. Germline V gene data show CDR1 as MGHDK and CDR2 as SYGVNS. The trim removed 1 base at V and 7 bases at J, leaving 5 bases unmatched. The length of the CDR3 is 14 residues. The CDR3 DNA sequence: TGTGCCAGCAGTGAATTCGGACAGGGTGCTGGCTACACCTTC. This gives the protein CASSEFGQGAGYTF.

The genes are TRBV7-2 and TRBJ2-1, with 8 bases lining up with TRBD2. With 5 bases clipped from V and 4 bases from J, the junction kept 7 bases outside the gene matches. The V gene's germline CDR1 is SGHTA and CDR2 FQGNSA. The CDR3 is 15 residues long. CDR3 loop: CASSKTSGAYNEQFF. DNA for the CDR3: TGTGCCAGCAGCAAAACTAGCGGAGCTTACAATGAGCAGTTCTTC.

The chain carries TRBV7-2 and TRBJ1-3; D unresolved. This CDR3 contains 15 residues. V lost 5 bases and J 4 bases, leaving 15 bases between the germline ends. Per the germline V gene, CDR1 is SGHTA and CDR2 is FQGNSA. For the CDR3, the DNA is TGTGCCAGCAGCCCGCCAGGCTATGCCGGAAACACCATATATTTT. Translation: CASSPPGYAGNTIYF.

This clone was picked up a small number of times. The chain employs TRBV10-2 and TRBJ2-7, with 11 bases that match TRBD2. The CDR3 totals 16 residues. In germline, CDR1 is WSHSY, CDR2 SAAADI. With 2 bases clipped from V and 7 bases from J, the junction kept 10 bases outside the gene matches. Here the CDR3 reads CASSETLTGLAGEQYF. The DNA of the CDR3 is TGCGCCAGCAGTGAGACTCTCACTGGACTAGCGGGTGAGCAGTACTTC.

The chain recombines TRBV20-1 with TRBJ2-7, with a weak D call TRBD2 (5 bases). This CDR3 region has 11 residues. The germline CDR1 and CDR2 sequences are DFQATT and SNEGSKA (reference sequence). The ends were cut back, 6 bases at V and 6 bases at J, with 12 bases in the middle. CDR3 bases: TGCAGTGCAGCGGATAGAGGCGAGCAGTACTTC. Encoded protein: CSAADRGEQYF.

The chain employs TRBV6-5 and TRBJ2-7, with TRBD1 matching 7 bases. CDR3 length: 15 amino acids. Germline CDR1 and CDR2: MNHEY and SVGAGI. Germline trimming cut 6 bases from V and 6 bases from J; bases unmatched to any gene: 14. In nucleotides, the CDR3 is TGTGCCAGCAGCCTAGGTGGGGCCAGGGGGACCGAGCAGTACTTC. The encoded protein is CASSLGGARGTEQYF.

The chain links TRBV6-1 to TRBJ1-1; unclear D gene. In germline, CDR1 is MNHNS, CDR2 SASEGT. Trimming took 3 bases from V and 0 from J, leaving 5 bases between them. The CDR3 has 13 amino acids. The CDR3 region is CASSDNVNTEAFF. CDR3 nucleotide sequence: TGTGCCAGCAGTGACAATGTGAACACTGAAGCTTTCTTT.

The chain has TRBV5-1 and TRBJ1-4; tentative D call: TRBD1 (6 bases). Germline-derived CDR1 and CDR2 are SGHRS and YFSETQ. The ends were cut back, 5 bases at V and 1 base at J, with 9 bases in the middle. The CDR3 is made up of 14 amino acids. DNA of the CDR3: TGCGCCAGCAGACGGACAGAAACTAATGAAAAACTGTTTTTT. Its protein product is CASRRTETNEKLFF. Full variable domain (rest looked up from reference TRBV5-1 and TRBJ1-4): KAGVTQTPRYLIKTRGQQVTLSCSPISGHRSVSWYQQTPGQGLQFLFEYFSETQRNKGNFPGRFSGRQFSNSRSEMNVSTLELGDSALYLCASRRTETNEKLFFGSGTQLSVL.

The chain combines TRBV7-3 with TRBJ2-3; 7 nucleotides agree with TRBD2. CDR3 length equals 16 residues. After removal of 5 bases from V and 4 bases from J, the junction contained 12 bases not matched to a gene. Germline V gives CDR1 SGHTA, CDR2 FQGTGA. The CDR3: CASSPTGGSWADTQYF. CDR3 bases: TGTGCCAGCAGCCCGACCGGCGGGAGTTGGGCAGATACGCAGTATTTT.

This sequence joins TRBV18 and TRBJ2-7; D is unclear. CDR1 and CDR2 (germline): KGHSH, LQKENI. V shed 3 bases and J shed 3 bases, with 15 bases lying between them. The CDR3 is made up of 15 amino acids. Written as DNA, the CDR3 is TGTGCCAGCTCACCCCTCCCTCGTCGAGGCTACGAGCAGTACTTC. As protein: CASSPLPRRGYEQYF. Supplemented by reference TRBV18 and TRBJ2-7, the full variable domain reads NAGVMQNPRHLVRRRGQEARLRCSPMKGHSHVYWYRQLPEEGLKFMVYLQKENIIDESGMPKERFSAEFPKEGPSILRIQQVVRGDSAAYFCASSPLPRRGYEQYFGPGTRLTVT.

This clone appeared a single time. The rearrangement links TRBV6-5 to TRBJ1-3; 7 bases align to TRBD1. J gave up 0 bases and V 9 bases, and 8 bases lay outside the gene matches. CDR1 is MNHEY, CDR2 SVGAGI, per germline. The CDR3 is 15 amino acids. The CDR3 reads CARRQGLFSGNTIYF. The CDR3 DNA follows: TGTGCCAGAAGACAGGGCCTCTTCTCTGGAAACACCATATATTTT.

The CDR3 is CASSIGGGVGQPQHF. The CDR3 DNA reads as TGTGCCAGTAGTATAGGCGGCGGGGTGGGTCAGCCCCAGCATTTT. J is TRBJ1-5 and V is TRBV19; D gene ambiguous. Germline V gene lookup returns CDR1 LNHDA and CDR2 SQIVND (reference sequence). The V and J ends lost 1 base and 6 bases respectively, with 13 bases between them. The CDR3 totals 15 residues.

This chain uses TRBV5-1 with TRBJ2-1; 9 bases line up with TRBD1. V lost 3 bases to trimming and J lost 0 bases; unmatched junction nucleotides: 7. This CDR3 is 17 amino acids long. In germline, CDR1 is SGHRS, CDR2 YFSETQ. The CDR3 protein is CASSSGQGYSSYNEQFF. CDR3 coding DNA: TGCGCCAGCAGCTCGGGACAGGGCTACAGCTCCTACAATGAGCAGTTCTTC.

The rearrangement joins TRBV7-3 to TRBJ2-3; 7 bases align to TRBD1. Germline V CDR1 and CDR2: SGHTA, FQGTGA. Trimming at V came to 5 bases and at J to 9 bases, leaving 8 bases not matched to a gene. The CDR3 is made up of 13 amino acids. DNA for the CDR3: TGTGCCAGCAGCCGTACAAAACAGGGGACGCAGTATTTT. This codes for CASSRTKQGTQYF.

CDR3 sequence: CASPGTANTGELFF. In DNA, the CDR3 is TGTGCCAGTCCCGGGACAGCGAACACCGGGGAGCTGTTTTTT. The genes are TRBV6-5 and TRBJ2-2, with TRBD1 matching 7 bases. Per the germline V gene, CDR1 is MNHEY and CDR2 is SVGAGI. The CDR3 has 14 amino acids. Trimming at V came to 9 bases and at J to 0 bases, leaving 4 bases not matched to a gene.

The chain employs TRBV5-1 and TRBJ1-3; 11 bases agree with TRBD1. J lost 4 bases, V lost 3 bases, and 6 bases had no gene match. The CDR3 length is 16 residues. Looked up from germline, CDR1 is SGHRS and CDR2 is YFSETQ. The CDR3 region is CASSSGQGASGNTIYF. Written as DNA, the CDR3 is TGCGCCAGCAGCTCCGGACAGGGGGCGTCGGGAAACACCATATATTTT.

The CDR3 loop is CASRVQCDTQYF. As DNA, the CDR3 is TGTGCCAGCAGGGTACAGTGCGATACGCAGTATTTT. This chain links TRBV21-1 with TRBJ2-3; the table calls TRBD1, which could not be checked here. TRBV21-1 is labeled a pseudogene. CDR3 length: 12 residues.